This entry features one T cell receptor (beta chain) sequence. Profiling relied on immunoSEQ multiplex PCR, and the TCRdb table lists in-frame clones only, not all of them. This sample yields about 140,000 clones, of which about 84% are seen a single time; 6% to 9.5% belongs to the top ten. This entry belongs to a study of cytotoxic CD8 clonotypes in ibrutinib-treated CLL. J gave up 9 bases and V 5 bases, and 6 bases lay outside the gene matches. The CDR3 length is 12 residues. Germline V gives CDR1 SEHNR, CDR2 FQNEAQ (reference sequence). The specimen comprised PBMCs, sampled after 36 months of ibrutinib treatment. The V gene is TRBV7-9, the J gene TRBJ1-2; 7 nucleotides align to TRBD1. This receptor was identified in a human donor with chronic lymphocytic leukemia. In nucleotides, the CDR3 is TGTGCCAGCAGCATGACAGGGTTTAGCTACACCTTC. It yields the protein CASSMTGFSYTF. The full variable domain, its missing parts supplied by reference TRBV7-9 and TRBJ1-2, is DTGVSQNPRHKITKRGQNVTFRCDPISEHNRLYWYRQTLGQGPEFLTYFQNEAQLEKSRLLSDRFSAERPKGSFSTLEIQRTEQGDSAMYLCASSMTGFSYTFGSGTRLTVV.